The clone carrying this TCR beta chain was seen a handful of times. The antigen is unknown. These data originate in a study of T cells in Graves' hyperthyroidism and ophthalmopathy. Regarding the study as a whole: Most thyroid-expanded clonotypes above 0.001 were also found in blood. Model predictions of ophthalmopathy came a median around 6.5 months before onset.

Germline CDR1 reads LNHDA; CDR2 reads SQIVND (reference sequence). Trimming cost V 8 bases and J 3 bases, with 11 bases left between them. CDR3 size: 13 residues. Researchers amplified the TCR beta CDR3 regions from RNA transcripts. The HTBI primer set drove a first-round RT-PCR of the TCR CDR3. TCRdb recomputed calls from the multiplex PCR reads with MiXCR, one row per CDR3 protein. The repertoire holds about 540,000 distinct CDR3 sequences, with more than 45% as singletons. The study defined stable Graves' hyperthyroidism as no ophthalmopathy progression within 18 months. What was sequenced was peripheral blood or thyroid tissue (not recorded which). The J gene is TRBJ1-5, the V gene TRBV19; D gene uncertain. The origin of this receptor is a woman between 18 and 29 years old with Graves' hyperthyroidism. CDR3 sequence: CASRAEDNQPQHF. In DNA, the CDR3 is TGTGCCAGTCGAGCAGAAGACAATCAGCCCCAGCATTTT.